The source of this T cell receptor (beta chain) is a study of CD8 T cells in ankylosing spondylitis. General study results and limits: A motif of eight or nine highly homologous TCR beta variants was seen as apparently characteristic of ankylosing spondylitis blood. Disease-associated clonotypes exhibited CD8+ identity and were relatively infrequent in peripheral blood. Previously reported in reactive arthritis synovial fluid and blood were some of the motif variants.

Quantitative 5'-RACE with molecular barcodes generated TCR beta libraries. TCRdb independently ran MiXCR on the 5' RACE reads; one entry per CDR3 protein. The sample has around 250,000 distinct CDR3 sequences; approximately 11% are singletons. Germline-derived CDR1 and CDR2 are SGHRS and YFSETQ. The ends lost 0 bases at V and 4 bases at J; junction bases unmatched: 3. The CDR3 spans 15 residues. This clonotype was seen at least ten times. Its antigen is unidentified. The origin of this receptor is a male donor with ankylosing spondylitis or in good health (not recorded which). The chain has TRBV5-1 and TRBJ2-7; TRBD1 matches 11 bases. Sequenced material: blood, either unsorted or a sorted T cell fraction (not recorded which). The CDR3 DNA sequence: TGCGCCAGCAGCTTGGTAGGACAGGGGGCGTACGAGCAGTACTTC. It yields the protein CASSLVGQGAYEQYF.